This TCR beta chain comes out of a study of cytomegalovirus exposure and HLA in healthy donors. Study-wide context: Unique TCRs from HLA-typed donors, 85 million to 100 million of them, were held in an early data release. Broader study findings: Most TCR beta V segments were productive about 87% or about 30% of the time in an earlier analysis.

In the PCR, 60 Vbeta and 13 Jbeta primers were used. Sequencing was performed with immunoSEQ multiplex PCR; in TCRdb, only in-frame clones are kept and a portion is missing. The sample holds about 120,000 clones, about 70% seen once. This CDR3 region has 15 residues. CDR1 is KGHSH and CDR2 is LQKENI in the germline V gene. V was clipped by 2 bases and J by 4 bases; unmatched bases: 6. Concerning this clone itself: Its matching antigen is unknown.

The source of this sequence is a woman between 35 and 50 years old in good health and CMV-seropositive. The chain recombines TRBV18 with TRBJ1-1, with 8 nucleotides matching TRBD1. The material sequenced was PBMCs. This CDR3 reads CASSPSGGGGTEAFF. The CDR3 region has the DNA TGTGCCAGCTCACCATCAGGGGGCGGTGGCACTGAAGCTTTCTTT. The variable domain in full, with the rest retrieved from reference TRBV18 and TRBJ1-1, is NAGVMQNPRHLVRRRGQEARLRCSPMKGHSHVYWYRQLPEEGLKFMVYLQKENIIDESGMPKERFSAEFPKEGPSILRIQQVVRGDSAAYFCASSPSGGGGTEAFFGQGTRLTVV.